This TCR beta chain was recorded in a study of cytomegalovirus exposure and HLA in healthy donors. Findings of the study overall: Confirmation in vitro established that a few CMV-associated chains were specific for CMV antigens.

Comment on this clone: Antigen unknown.

Produced via immunoSEQ multiplex PCR; TCRdb's table is partial and in-frame only. Altogether over 100,000 clones are present, roughly nine tenths being singletons, with the ten largest covering approximately 1.2%. CDR3 length: 12 residues. Germline CDR1 reads SNHLY; CDR2 reads FYNNEI. The germline V and J ends were trimmed by 10 bases and 2 bases, with 10 bases remaining between them. The chain links TRBV2 to TRBJ2-3; a possible D gene is TRBD1 (6 bases). The sequencing input was PBMCs. This clonotype originated in a woman aged 18-29 years in good health and CMV-seronegative. The CDR3 spells CATRQDTDTQYF. CDR3 sequence (DNA): TGTGCCACCAGACAGGACACAGATACGCAGTATTTT.